This passage covers 11 T cell receptor beta chains from one sample sequenced in a study of T cell responses to AZD1222 COVID-19 vaccine. Clones were read by immunoSEQ multiplex PCR, and TCRdb kept only the in-frame ones, dropping some. The repertoire holds 130,000 or so clones, approximately 85% seen once, with 4.5% to 7% in the top ten. This material consisted of peripheral blood, taken 28 days after the second AZD1222 dose. Receptors originate from an adult who received the AZD1222 COVID-19 vaccine.

Concerning this clone: This specimen includes other DNA sequences encoding the same CDR3. This sequence joins TRBV5-1 and TRBJ1-2, with a tentative D call TRBD1 (6 bases). There are 14 residues in the CDR3. Germline CDR1 reads SGHRS; CDR2 reads YFSETQ. The germline V and J ends were trimmed by 0 bases and 5 bases, with 11 bases remaining between them. CDR3 region: CASSLGTENYGYTF. CDR3 nucleotides: TGCGCCAGCAGCTTGGGGACAGAGAATTATGGCTACACCTTC.

This clone was counted ten times or more. The V call is TRBV20-1, the J call TRBJ1-1; TRBD1 might be the D (5 bases). V lost 5 bases, J lost 7 bases, and 11 bases lay in between. Germline loops: CDR1 DFQATT, CDR2 SNEGSKA (reference sequence). The CDR3 has 11 amino acids. The DNA of the CDR3 is TGCAGTGCTCCAAGACAGCTTGAAGCTTTCTTT. Its translation: CSAPRQLEAFF.

The gene calls are TRBV28 and TRBJ1-3; tentatively, D is TRBD1 (5 bases). Germline V gene lookup returns CDR1 MDHEN and CDR2 SYDVKM. This CDR3 region has 15 residues. V dropped 6 bases and J dropped 4 bases, with 16 bases sitting between them. In DNA, the CDR3 is TGTGCCAGCAGCCCCCCCCGGGCAGGGGGAAACACCATATATTTT. Amino acid sequence: CASSPPRAGGNTIYF.

The CDR3 loop is CASSVTGARNTEAFF. The CDR3 nucleotides read TGTGCCAGCAGCGTTACAGGGGCTAGGAACACTGAAGCTTTCTTT. The chain links TRBV9 to TRBJ1-1; 7 bases match TRBD1. The CDR3 loop spans 15 amino acids. From germline, CDR1 is SGDLS and CDR2 YYNGEE. Losses at the gene ends were 2 bases for V and 1 base for J; bases not matched to a gene: 5.

This chain connects TRBV6-5 to TRBJ1-2, with D unclear. This CDR3 region has 14 residues. The germline V and J ends were trimmed by 8 bases and 2 bases, with 15 bases remaining between them. Germline lookup yields CDR1 MNHEY and CDR2 SVGAGI. The chain's CDR3 is CASYSPFTNYGYTF. In DNA form, the CDR3 reads TGTGCCAGCTACAGCCCCTTCACCAACTATGGCTACACCTTC.

The chain joins TRBV20-1 to TRBJ1-2, with TRBD1 as a possible D gene (5 bases). The CDR3 totals 10 residues. V dropped 3 bases and J dropped 8 bases, with 7 bases sitting between them. Germline lookup yields CDR1 DFQATT and CDR2 SNEGSKA (reference sequence). CDR3 nucleotides: TGCAGTGCTAGTCGGGGCGGCTACACCTTC. This encodes CSASRGGYTF.

Written as DNA, the CDR3 is TGTGCCAGCAGGGGGGGTAGCGGAGGCTCCTACGAGCAGTACTTC. As protein: CASRGGSGGSYEQYF. V gene TRBV28 combines with J gene TRBJ2-7; tentative D call: TRBD2 (6 bases). Trimming removed 6 bases at V and 0 bases at J, with 15 bases between. The CDR3 covers 15 residues. The germline V gene encodes CDR1 MDHEN and CDR2 SYDVKM.

The chain employs TRBV27 and TRBJ1-4; D gene unclear. The CDR3 extends over 15 amino acids. Germline V lookup: CDR1 MNHEY, CDR2 SMNVEV (reference sequence). The V gene lost 2 bases and the J gene lost 3 bases, with 10 bases spanning the gap. CDR3 protein: CASSLVRRANEKLFF. The CDR3 nucleotides read TGTGCCAGCAGTTTAGTCAGGAGAGCTAATGAAAAACTGTTTTTT.

The chain carries TRBV5-1 and TRBJ2-5; TRBD1 matches 10 bases. CDR1 SGHRS and CDR2 YFSETQ come from the germline V gene. V was pared by 6 bases and J by 5 bases, with 7 bases of the junction left unmatched. The CDR3 runs 14 residues. CDR3 sequence reads: CASTTGTGDETQYF. DNA of the CDR3: TGCGCCAGCACGACCGGGACAGGGGACGAGACCCAGTACTTC.

The chain combines TRBV10-3 with TRBJ1-2, with D possibly matching TRBD1 (5 bases). The CDR3 sequence is 15 residues long. Germline V gene data show CDR1 as ENHRY and CDR2 as SYGVKD. V lost 3 bases to trimming and J lost 4 bases, with 15 bases between them. This CDR3 reads CAISELDTLGYGYTF. The DNA of the CDR3 is TGTGCCATCAGTGAACTGGACACCCTTGGCTATGGCTACACCTTC.

The chain employs TRBV30 and TRBJ1-1; no clear D. The CDR3 sequence is 12 residues long. Between the trimmed V and J ends, which lost 3 bases and 3 bases, there was a span of 8 bases. Germline V gives CDR1 GTSNPN, CDR2 SVGIG (reference sequence). This CDR3 is CAWSKMYTEAFF. The DNA of the CDR3 is TGTGCCTGGAGCAAGATGTACACTGAAGCTTTCTTT.